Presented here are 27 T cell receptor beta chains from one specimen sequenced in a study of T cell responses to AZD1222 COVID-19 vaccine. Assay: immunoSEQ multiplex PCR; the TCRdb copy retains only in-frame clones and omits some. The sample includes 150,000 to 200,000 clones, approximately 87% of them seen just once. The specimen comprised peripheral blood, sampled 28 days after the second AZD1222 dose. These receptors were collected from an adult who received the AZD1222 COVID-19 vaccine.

CDR3 in DNA: TGTGCCAGCAGTCTAGGGGGGTACGAGCAGTACTTC. Amino acid sequence: CASSLGGYEQYF. The chain recombines TRBV6-2 or TRBV6-3 with TRBJ2-7; D tentatively fits TRBD1 or TRBD2 (6 bases each). CDR1 and CDR2 from the germline V gene are MNHEY and SVGEGT. The CDR3 consists of 12 residues. The germline V and J ends were trimmed by 5 bases and 4 bases, with 9 bases remaining between them.

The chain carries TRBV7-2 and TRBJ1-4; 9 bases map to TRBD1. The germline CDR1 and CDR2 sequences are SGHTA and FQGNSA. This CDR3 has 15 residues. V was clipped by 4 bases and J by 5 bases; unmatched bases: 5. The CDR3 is CASSWGQGINEKLFF. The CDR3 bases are TGTGCCAGCAGCTGGGGACAGGGAATAAATGAAAAACTGTTTTTT.

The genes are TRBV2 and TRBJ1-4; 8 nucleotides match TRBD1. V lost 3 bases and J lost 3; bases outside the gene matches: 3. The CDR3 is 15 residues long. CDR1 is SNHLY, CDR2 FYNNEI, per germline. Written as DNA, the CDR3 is TGTGCCAGCAGTGACAGGGGGCTACCTAATGAAAAACTGTTTTTT. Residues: CASSDRGLPNEKLFF.

The CDR3 loop reads CASSYTLGTAGDQPQHF. CDR3 nucleotides: TGTGCCAGCAGTTACACCCTCGGGACCGCGGGGGATCAGCCCCAGCATTTT. The rearrangement joins TRBV6-2 or TRBV6-3 to TRBJ1-5; TRBD1 might be the D (5 bases). The CDR3 loop spans 17 amino acids. V gave up 2 bases and J gave up 5 bases, with 19 bases separating them. Germline loops: CDR1 MNHEY, CDR2 SVGEGT.

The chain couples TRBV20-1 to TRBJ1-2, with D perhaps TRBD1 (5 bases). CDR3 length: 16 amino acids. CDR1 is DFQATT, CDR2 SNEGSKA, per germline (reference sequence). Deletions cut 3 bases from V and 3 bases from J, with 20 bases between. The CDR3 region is CSASDIPSGRDYGYTF. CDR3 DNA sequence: TGCAGTGCTAGTGATATACCCTCGGGCAGGGACTATGGCTACACCTTC.

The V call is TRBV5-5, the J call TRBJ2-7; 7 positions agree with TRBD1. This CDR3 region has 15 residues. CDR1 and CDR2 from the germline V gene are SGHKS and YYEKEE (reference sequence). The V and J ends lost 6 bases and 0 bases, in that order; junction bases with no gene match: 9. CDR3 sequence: CASTTRWDSSYEQYF. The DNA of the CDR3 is TGTGCCAGCACCACAAGGTGGGACAGCTCCTACGAGCAGTACTTC.

This CDR3 reads CARNTGNYGYTF. In DNA, the CDR3 is TGTGCCAGGAACACAGGGAACTATGGCTACACCTTC. V is TRBV2 and J is TRBJ1-2, with D tentatively TRBD1 (6 bases). The CDR3 consists of 12 residues. Germline V gene data show CDR1 as SNHLY and CDR2 as FYNNEI. Deletions cut 9 bases from V and 2 bases from J, with 10 bases between.

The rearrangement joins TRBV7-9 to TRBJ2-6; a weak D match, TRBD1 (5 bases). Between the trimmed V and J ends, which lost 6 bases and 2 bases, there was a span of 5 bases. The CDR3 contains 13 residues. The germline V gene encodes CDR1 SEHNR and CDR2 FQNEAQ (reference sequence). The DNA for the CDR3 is TGTGCCAGCAGGGACACTGGGGCCAACGTCCTGACTTTC. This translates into CASRDTGANVLTF.

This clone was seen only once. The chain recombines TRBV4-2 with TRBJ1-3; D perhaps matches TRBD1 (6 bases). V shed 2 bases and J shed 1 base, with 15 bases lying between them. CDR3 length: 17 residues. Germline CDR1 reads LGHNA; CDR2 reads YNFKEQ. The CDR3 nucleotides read TGTGCCAGCAGCCAACCTCGACGGGGGCGGTCTGGAAACACCATATATTTT. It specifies CASSQPRRGRSGNTIYF.

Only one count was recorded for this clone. The CDR3 sequence: CASSRGAGSSGNTIYF. The CDR3 DNA reads TGTGCCAGCAGCCGGGGGGCAGGGAGCTCTGGAAACACCATATATTTT. The chain combines TRBV3-1 (or the pseudogene TRBV3-2) with TRBJ1-3; D perhaps matches TRBD1 (6 bases). From germline, CDR1 is LGHDT and CDR2 YNNKEL (reference sequence). The V end was cut by 4 bases, the J end by 0 bases, with 13 bases between. The CDR3 has 16 amino acids.

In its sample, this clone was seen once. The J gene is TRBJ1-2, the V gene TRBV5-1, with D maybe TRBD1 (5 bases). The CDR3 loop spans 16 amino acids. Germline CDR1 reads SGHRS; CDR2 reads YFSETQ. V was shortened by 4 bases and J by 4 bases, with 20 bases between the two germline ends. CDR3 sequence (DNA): TGCGCCAGCAGCAAGCAAGGGGACGCCTATCTCTATGGCTACACCTTC. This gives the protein CASSKQGDAYLYGYTF.

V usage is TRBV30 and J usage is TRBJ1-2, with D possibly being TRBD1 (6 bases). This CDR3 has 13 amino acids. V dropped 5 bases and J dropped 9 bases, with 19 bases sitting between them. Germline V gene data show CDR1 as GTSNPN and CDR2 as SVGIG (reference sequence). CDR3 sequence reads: CAWGGLNRVSYTF. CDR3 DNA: TGTGCCTGGGGAGGGCTGAACAGGGTTAGCTACACCTTC. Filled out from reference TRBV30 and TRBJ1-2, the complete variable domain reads SQTIHQWPATLVQPVGSPLSLECTVEGTSNPNLYWYRQAAGRGLQLLFYSVGIGQISSEVPQNLSASRPQDRQFILSSKKLLLSDSGFYLCAWGGLNRVSYTFGSGTRLTVV.

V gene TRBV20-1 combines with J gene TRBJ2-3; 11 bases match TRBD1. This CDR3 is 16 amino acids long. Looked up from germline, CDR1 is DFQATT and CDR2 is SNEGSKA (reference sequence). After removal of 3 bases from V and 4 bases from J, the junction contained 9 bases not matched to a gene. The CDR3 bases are TGCAGTGCTAGTCCCGGACAGGGGGCCGGTTCAGATACGCAGTATTTT. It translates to CSASPGQGAGSDTQYF.

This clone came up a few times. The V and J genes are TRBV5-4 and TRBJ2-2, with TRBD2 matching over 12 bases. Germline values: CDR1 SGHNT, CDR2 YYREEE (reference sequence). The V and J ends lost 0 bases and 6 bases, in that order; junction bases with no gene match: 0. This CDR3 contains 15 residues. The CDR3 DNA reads TGTGCCAGCAGCTTGGCTAGCGGGGGGGCCGGGGAGCTGTTTTTT. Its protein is CASSLASGGAGELFF. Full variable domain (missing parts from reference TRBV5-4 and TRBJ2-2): ETGVTQSPTHLIKTRGQQVTLRCSSQSGHNTVSWYQQALGQGPQFIFQYYREEENGRGNFPPRFSGLQFPNYSSELNVNALELDDSALYLCASSLASGGAGELFFGEGSRLTVL.

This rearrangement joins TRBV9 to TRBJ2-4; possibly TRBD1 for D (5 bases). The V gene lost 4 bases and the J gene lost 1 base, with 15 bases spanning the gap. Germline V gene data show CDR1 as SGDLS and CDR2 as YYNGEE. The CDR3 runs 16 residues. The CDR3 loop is CASSLDAGHAKNIQYF. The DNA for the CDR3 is TGTGCCAGCAGCCTGGACGCAGGACATGCCAAAAACATTCAGTACTTC.

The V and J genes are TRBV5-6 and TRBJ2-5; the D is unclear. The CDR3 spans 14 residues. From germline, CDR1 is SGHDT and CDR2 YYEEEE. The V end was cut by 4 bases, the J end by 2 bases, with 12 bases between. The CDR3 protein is CASSVGPKQETQYF. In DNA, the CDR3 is TGTGCCAGCAGCGTAGGGCCCAAGCAAGAGACCCAGTACTTC.

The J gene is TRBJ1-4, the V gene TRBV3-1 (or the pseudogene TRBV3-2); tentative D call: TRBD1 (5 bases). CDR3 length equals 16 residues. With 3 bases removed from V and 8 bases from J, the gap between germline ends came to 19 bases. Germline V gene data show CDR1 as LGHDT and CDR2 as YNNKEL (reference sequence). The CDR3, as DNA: TGTGCCAGCAGCCAGATTAGTCTGGGGGTAGGCGAAAAACTGTTTTTT. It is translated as CASSQISLGVGEKLFF.

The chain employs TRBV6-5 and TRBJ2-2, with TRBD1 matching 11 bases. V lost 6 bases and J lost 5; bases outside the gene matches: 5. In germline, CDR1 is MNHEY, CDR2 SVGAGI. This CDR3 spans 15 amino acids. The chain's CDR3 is CASSSGTGGTGELFF. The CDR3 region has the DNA TGTGCCAGCAGCTCCGGGACAGGGGGGACCGGGGAGCTGTTTTTT.

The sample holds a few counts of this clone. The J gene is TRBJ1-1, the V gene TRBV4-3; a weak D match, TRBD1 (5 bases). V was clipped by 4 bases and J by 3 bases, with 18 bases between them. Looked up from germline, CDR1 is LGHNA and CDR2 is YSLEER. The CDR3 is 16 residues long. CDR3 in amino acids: CASSRSDGGVDTEAFF. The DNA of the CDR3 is TGCGCCAGCAGCCGCAGCGACGGGGGAGTGGACACTGAAGCTTTCTTT.

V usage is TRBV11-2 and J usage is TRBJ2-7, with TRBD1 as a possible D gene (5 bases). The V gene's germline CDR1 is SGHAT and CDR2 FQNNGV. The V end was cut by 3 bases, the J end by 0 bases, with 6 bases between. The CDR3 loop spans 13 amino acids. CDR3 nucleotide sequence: TGTGCCAGCAGCTTTGGGGCCTCCTACGAGCAGTACTTC. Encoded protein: CASSFGASYEQYF.

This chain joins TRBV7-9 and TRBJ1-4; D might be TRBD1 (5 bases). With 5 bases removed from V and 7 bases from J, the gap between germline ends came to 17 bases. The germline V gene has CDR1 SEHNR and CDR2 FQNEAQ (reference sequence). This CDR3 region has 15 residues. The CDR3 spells CASSPLGREGEKLFF. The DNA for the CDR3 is TGTGCCAGCAGCCCATTGGGCAGGGAGGGTGAAAAACTGTTTTTT.

The CDR3 DNA is TGCAGCGTTGAGGTCGGGACCAGCTCCTACGAGCAGTACTTC. Its translation: CSVEVGTSSYEQYF. V usage is TRBV29-1 and J usage is TRBJ2-7; D is possibly TRBD1 or TRBD2 (5 bases each). The germline V and J ends were trimmed by 3 bases and 0 bases, with 12 bases remaining between them. CDR1 and CDR2 (germline): SQVTM, ANQGSEA. The length of the CDR3 is 14 residues.

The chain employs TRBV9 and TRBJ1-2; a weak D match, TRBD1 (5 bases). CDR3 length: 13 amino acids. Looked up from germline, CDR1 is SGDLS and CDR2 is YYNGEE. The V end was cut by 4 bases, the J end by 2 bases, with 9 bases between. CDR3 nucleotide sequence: TGTGCCAGCAGCCCTGACAGAAACTATGGCTACACCTTC. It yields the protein CASSPDRNYGYTF.

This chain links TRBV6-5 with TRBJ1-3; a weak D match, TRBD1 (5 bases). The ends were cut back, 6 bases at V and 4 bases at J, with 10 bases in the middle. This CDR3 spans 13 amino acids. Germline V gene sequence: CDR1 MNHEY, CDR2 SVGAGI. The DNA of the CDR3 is TGTGCCAGCAGCAGGGATTCAGGAAACACCATATATTTT. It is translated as CASSRDSGNTIYF.

CDR3 loop: CSVAGTTTTFTYEQYF. CDR3 coding DNA: TGCAGCGTAGCGGGGACAACGACCACCTTTACCTACGAGCAGTACTTC. The chain has TRBV29-1 and TRBJ2-7; TRBD2 is a possible D gene (7 bases). Deletions cut 6 bases from V and 2 bases from J, with 23 bases between. The CDR3 consists of 16 residues. The germline V gene has CDR1 SQVTM and CDR2 ANQGSEA.

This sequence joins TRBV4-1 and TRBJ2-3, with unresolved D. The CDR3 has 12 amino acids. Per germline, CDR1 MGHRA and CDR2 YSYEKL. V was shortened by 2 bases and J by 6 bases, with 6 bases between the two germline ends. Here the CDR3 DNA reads TGCGCCAGCAGCCAATTTCCGGATACGCAGTATTTT. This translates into CASSQFPDTQYF.

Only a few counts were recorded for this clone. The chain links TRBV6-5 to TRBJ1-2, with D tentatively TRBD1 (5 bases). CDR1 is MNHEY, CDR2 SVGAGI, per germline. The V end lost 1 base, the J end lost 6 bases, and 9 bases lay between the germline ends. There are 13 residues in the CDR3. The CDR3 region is CASSYLGTDGYTF. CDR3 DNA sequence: TGTGCCAGCAGTTACTTAGGGACGGATGGCTACACCTTC.